This T cell receptor (beta chain) came from a study of beta chain features in type 1 diabetes. The CDR3 has 13 residues. CDR1 and CDR2 from the germline V gene are MNHNS and SASEGT. V lost 6 bases, J lost 7 bases, and 10 bases lay in between. It was via CD45RO/CCR7/CD25/CD127/CD95/CD27 that CD4+ naive, central memory, regulatory and stem cell-like memory cells were sorted. The investigators reverse transcribed all of the isolated RNA, so they sequenced expressed TCRB transcripts. Profiling relied on immunoSEQ multiplex PCR, and the TCRdb table lists in-frame clones only, not all of them. The table has 250,000 to 350,000 clones, roughly 15% seen once. Notes on the study in general: Diminished insertions and augmented deletions at VDJ junctions characterized type 1 diabetes patients. Any PCR bias toward short templates would affect both groups alike.

For this clone: The antigen is not known.

This chain connects TRBV6-1 to TRBJ1-6; D gene ambiguous. This receptor was taken from a man between 25 and 39 years old in good health. Sequenced material: central memory CD4+ T cells from blood. CDR3 sequence reads: CASREDGNSPLHF. In DNA form, the CDR3 reads TGTGCCAGCAGAGAGGACGGAAATTCACCCCTCCACTTT.